The TCR beta chain under discussion was sequenced for a study of regulatory T cells in long-lasting Graves disease. Broader study findings: Relative to newly diagnosed Graves' patients, persistent ones had lower TCR diversity. Preferential use of TRBV28, TRBJ1-2 and TRBJ2-5 was seen in persistent disease.

Trimming stripped 6 bases from V and 4 bases from J, with 15 bases between. Germline CDR1 reads DFQATT; CDR2 reads SNEGSKA (reference sequence). This CDR3 is built from 13 residues. Time point noted: persistent/refractory GD, antithyroid drugs over 5 years with positive TRAb. PBMC RNA was the source of the TCR library. As collected, the peripheral blood samples measured 7.5 to 9 milliliters each and went into EDTA tubes. This clonotype came up many times. Its matching antigen is unknown. For TCR beta, libraries came from iRepertoire HTBI primers and Arm-PCR of CDR3 regions. TCRdb itself ran the multiplex PCR reads through MiXCR, one entry per CDR3 protein. The repertoire holds approximately 440,000 distinct CDR3 sequences, about 25% seen once, with over 25% in the top ten.

The sequence came from a female donor with Graves disease. The chain is built from TRBV20-1 and TRBJ1-1; D remains ambiguous. The source was peripheral blood mononuclear cells (PBMCs), collected when the disease was refractory, from a patient treated with antithyroid drugs. In nucleotides, the CDR3 is TGCAGTGCCGCACGGGGTGGGAGCACTGAAGCTTTCTTT. This gives the protein CSAARGGSTEAFF.